This entry describes one T cell receptor beta chain. This may arise from a read error, as a much more abundant clone is one base away. The CDR3 extends over 15 amino acids. Trimming at V came to 6 bases and at J to 2 bases, leaving 7 bases not matched to a gene. Germline CDR1 MNHEY, CDR2 SVGAGI. The record originates from a study of tumor-infiltrating lymphocytes in primary liver carcinoma. Starting from around 510 ng of total RNA, TCR beta cDNA was produced with a primer in the constant region. It was through three nested multiplex PCR rounds of slightly modified ARM-PCR that TCR beta libraries arose. TRBV1-TRBV30 forward primers paired with a C-beta reverse primer drove the first two PCR rounds, about 10 cycles each. TCRdb re-called the multiplex PCR reads through MiXCR, storing one row per CDR3 protein. The sample lists roughly 120,000 distinct CDR3 sequences, 55% to 75% occurring once. Total RNA and DNA came together from about 21-30 mg of bulk tissue without cell sorting.

The sample was liver tumor tissue from sampling region 1. Subset: tumor region T1, superior pole. The TCR was taken from a woman aged 60-75 years with primary liver carcinoma and hepatitis B virus infection. This chain joins TRBV6-5 and TRBJ2-3; 8 positions match TRBD2. CDR3 residues: CASSLSGTDTDTQYF. DNA for the CDR3: TGTGCCAGCAGCCTTAGCGGGACGGACACAGATACGCAGTATTTT.